This T cell receptor beta chain derives from a study of CD8+ T cells in alopecia areata. Turning to the study itself: Percent of scalp involved defined treated patients' severity scores.

Treatment meaning: oral pan-JAK inhibitor, 5-10 mg twice daily. The study team obtained lesional scalp punch biopsies and peripheral blood from alopecia areata patients. In its sample, this clone was seen a few times. RNA extraction was followed by reverse transcription into cDNA, which acted as the sequencing template. Here immunoSEQ multiplex PCR was the method, and the copy in TCRdb shows in-frame clones only, minus some. Of hundreds of thousands of clones in the sample, approximately 72% are singletons; the top ten hold 0.95% to 1.5%. Trimming cost V 2 bases and J 3 bases; bases outside gene matches: 1. CDR1 and CDR2 from the germline V gene are SGHTA and FQGNSA. The CDR3 consists of 14 residues.

Source: CD4+ T cells sorted from blood, taken between weeks 43 and 45, from a patient treated with tofacitinib. The chain couples TRBV7-2 to TRBJ2-3, with 8 bases that match TRBD2. This receptor was identified in a human donor with alopecia areata. As DNA, the CDR3 is TGTGCCAGCAGCTTACGGGGGGGAACAGATACGCAGTATTTT. It yields the protein CASSLRGGTDTQYF.